A selection of T cell receptor beta chains follows, all from one sample in a study of Ad26.COV2.S vaccination and SARS-CoV-2 variants. TCRdb's table, derived via immunoSEQ multiplex PCR, lists solely in-frame clones and lacks some. The sample lists around 310,000 clones, 90% occurring once. The starting material was peripheral blood, obtained in a trial of Ad26.COV2.S vaccine versus placebo. The receptors here all came from a person aged 18-65 years who received the Ad26.COV2.S COVID-19 vaccine or a placebo. Each CDR3 is given with its conserved first and last residue. D genes are given only for firm matches. Size is stated for part of the rows, as once, few or many counts, or as a class when the clone is expanded.

size,D,J,length,V,DNA,CDR3
NA,NA,TRBJ1-1,15,TRBV7-9,TGTGCCAGCAGCTTAGCGGGGGGGATGAACACTGAAGCTTTCTTT,CASSLAGGMNTEAFF
once,TRBD1,TRBJ2-3,15,TRBV11-2,TGTGCCAGCAGCTCGCTCGGACAGGGGGGGAATACGCAGTATTTT,CASSSLGQGGNTQYF
once,NA,TRBJ2-3,14,TRBV18,TGTGCCAGCTCACTACTCGTGCAAACAGATACGCAGTATTTT,CASSLLVQTDTQYF
NA,NA,TRBJ1-5,15,TRBV10-2,TGCGCCAGCAGTACTACAGGGTCAGGTGGGGGAGGCCAGCATTTT,CASSTTGSGGGGQHF
NA,NA,TRBJ1-2,17,TRBV2,TGTGCCAGCAGGAGTTACCTTACCGGGACGCTGATCTATGGCTACACCTTC,CASRSYLTGTLIYGYTF
NA,NA,TRBJ1-1,13,TRBV6-5,TGTGCCAGCAGTTACTCGAAGGGTACTGAAGCTTTCTTT,CASSYSKGTEAFF
NA,NA,TRBJ1-1,13,TRBV29-1,TGCAGCGTTGAGAGTCGGTTGAACACTGAAGCTTTCTTT,CSVESRLNTEAFF
NA,NA,TRBJ1-5,16,TRBV7-2,TGTGCCAGCAGCTTGGGCTCTCCAGACGGCACGGAGCCCCAGCATTTT,CASSLGSPDGTEPQHF
NA,NA,TRBJ2-1,15,TRBV5-4,TGTGCCAGCCGACCCTTGGGGGGAACGGACAATGAGCAGTTCTTC,CASRPLGGTDNEQFF
NA,NA,TRBJ2-1,16,TRBV27,TGTGCCAGCAGTTTGGTAGACCCGAGCTCCTACAATGAGCAGTTCTTC,CASSLVDPSSYNEQFF
NA,NA,TRBJ2-1,12,TRBV6-1,TGTGCCAGCAGTGATCTAGCAAATGAGCAGTTCTTC,CASSDLANEQFF
NA,TRBD2,TRBJ2-3,15,TRBV29-1,TGCAGCGTTCGGACTAGCGGGGACGGCACAGATACGCAGTATTTT,CSVRTSGDGTDTQYF
NA,NA,TRBJ1-2,15,TRBV21-1,TGTGCCAGCAGCAAAAAGGCCGCCGTCTACTATGGCTACACCTTC,CASSKKAAVYYGYTF
NA,NA,TRBJ1-1,14,TRBV19,TGTGCCAGTAATCAGTGGGGTCTGAACACTGAAGCTTTCTTT,CASNQWGLNTEAFF
few,TRBD1,TRBJ2-2,15,TRBV5-6,TGTGCCAGCAGCTTTCTTAACAGGGGAACCGGGGAGCTGTTTTTT,CASSFLNRGTGELFF
NA,TRBD1,TRBJ1-6,15,TRBV12-5,TGTGCTAGTGGTTTGGATGACAGGGGCAATTCACCCCTCCACTTT,CASGLDDRGNSPLHF
once,NA,TRBJ1-2,13,TRBV6-5,TGTGCCAGCAGTCTCGGACTCCATGGAGGCTACACCTTC,CASSLGLHGGYTF
NA,TRBD1,TRBJ1-2,15,TRBV6-5,TGTGCCAGCAGTTACGGCCAGGGGGTTATCTATGGCTACACCTTC,CASSYGQGVIYGYTF
NA,NA,TRBJ2-1,13,TRBV7-9,TGTGCCAGCAGCCGCGCAGCGGGCAATGAGCAGTTCTTC,CASSRAAGNEQFF
NA,NA,TRBJ1-5,16,TRBV4-3,TGCGCCAGCAGCCAAGATATGAGGTCCAGCAATCAGCCCCAGCATTTT,CASSQDMRSSNQPQHF
NA,NA,TRBJ1-5,13,TRBV7-9,TGTGCCAGCAGCTTAGTTGGGGGTCAGCCCCAGCATTTT,CASSLVGGQPQHF
NA,NA,TRBJ2-2,15,TRBV14,TGTGCCAGCAGCCGCCATAGTTCGAACACCGGGGAGCTGTTTTTT,CASSRHSSNTGELFF
NA,TRBD1,TRBJ1-1,17,TRBV6-2/TRBV6-3,TGTGCCAGCAGTTCGGCGGGACAGGTCTATGAGAACACTGAAGCTTTCTTT,CASSSAGQVYENTEAFF
NA,NA,TRBJ1-2,15,TRBV6-5,TGTGCCAGCAGGCCGACTCGGGGGCCCAACTATGGCTACACCTTC,CASRPTRGPNYGYTF
NA,TRBD1,TRBJ1-2,16,TRBV7-2,TGTGCCAGCAGCTCAACAGGGGCAATCTTAGCCTATGGCTACACCTTC,CASSSTGAILAYGYTF
once,NA,TRBJ2-1,15,TRBV18,TGTGCCAGCTCACCACCTATGACAGCAAACAATGAGCAGTTCTTC,CASSPPMTANNEQFF
NA,NA,TRBJ1-2,13,TRBV28,TGTGCCAGCATTACGTTAGGGGATTTTGGCTACACCTTC,CASITLGDFGYTF
NA,TRBD1,TRBJ1-2,15,TRBV5-4,TGTGCCAGCAGTGGTGGGACAGTCAACTTCTATGGCTACACCTTC,CASSGGTVNFYGYTF
NA,NA,TRBJ2-7,15,TRBV7-2,TGTGCCAGCAGCCTAAGGCGGGGACCCAACTACGAGCAGTACTTC,CASSLRRGPNYEQYF
NA,NA,TRBJ1-4,14,TRBV5-1,TGCGCCAGCAGCTTGGGGACGTCGGGTGAAAAACTGTTTTTT,CASSLGTSGEKLFF
NA,TRBD1,TRBJ1-1,21,TRBV27,TGTGCCAGCAGTTCCATTCTGAGGGGAGCCGCGACAGGGGTCGGAGGATTGCGAGCTTTCTTT,CASSSILRGAATGVGGLRAFF
NA,TRBD1,TRBJ2-7,14,TRBV28,TGTGCCAGCAGTTTTGGGGACAGTACCTACGAGCAGTACTTC,CASSFGDSTYEQYF
NA,NA,TRBJ2-3,13,TRBV7-2,TGTGCCAGCAGCTCCTCTATTCCAGATACGCAGTATTTT,CASSSSIPDTQYF
NA,NA,TRBJ1-2,16,TRBV30,TGTGCCTGGAGTTCGGCAGACGAAAAAAGTCTTTATGGCTACACCTTC,CAWSSADEKSLYGYTF
NA,NA,TRBJ2-7,16,TRBV4-1,TGCGCCAGCAGCCAGTCCTCTGGAGGGCGGTCCTACGAGCAGTACTTC,CASSQSSGGRSYEQYF